This entry lists 26 T cell receptor beta chains sequenced from one sample in a study of T cells in Graves' hyperthyroidism and ophthalmopathy. Amplified TCR beta CDR3 regions came from RNA transcripts. The HTBI primer set drove a first-round RT-PCR of the TCR CDR3. TCRdb re-called the multiplex PCR reads through MiXCR, storing one row per CDR3 protein. Among fewer than 700,000 distinct CDR3 sequences, 15% to 20% were seen once, and the ten largest hold approximately 16%. Sequenced: blood. The receptors shown here come from a woman in her late teens or twenties with Graves' ophthalmopathy.

Regarding this clonotype: A much larger clone is a single base away; this may be a read error. The rearrangement joins TRBV3-1 to TRBJ1-1; the D gene is possibly TRBD1 (5 bases). The CDR3 is 16 residues long. Germline CDR1 is LGHDT and CDR2 is YNNKEL (reference sequence). As DNA, the CDR3 is TGTACCAGCAGCCAAGTAGGGAGGGGTATGAACACTGAAGCTTTCTTT. Residues: CTSSQVGRGMNTEAFF.

The chain joins TRBV6-4 to TRBJ2-3; the match to TRBD2 covers 9 bases. Germline loops: CDR1 MRHNA, CDR2 SNTAGT. The CDR3 has 16 amino acids. With 5 bases clipped from V and 5 bases from J, the junction kept 11 bases outside the gene matches. The CDR3 bases are TGTGCCAGCAGTAAAGGAGGGGGACTAGCCCTAGATACGCAGTATTTT. Amino acids: CASSKGGGLALDTQYF.

This clonotype was counted a few times. The chain employs TRBV11-3 and TRBJ2-1; D is unclear. CDR3 length equals 12 residues. The ends were cut back, 5 bases at V and 3 bases at J, with 5 bases in the middle. Germline CDR1 reads SGHNT; CDR2 reads YENEEA. CDR3 nucleotide sequence: TGTGCCAGCAGCATTGACTACAATGAGCAGTTCTTC. Translated: CASSIDYNEQFF.

Only a few counts were recorded for this clonotype. The chain couples TRBV29-1 to TRBJ2-3; TRBD2 matches at 8 bases. J was trimmed by 7 bases and V by 3 bases; bases with no gene match: 12. There are 15 residues in the CDR3. Per the germline V gene, CDR1 is SQVTM and CDR2 is ANQGSEA. CDR3 DNA sequence: TGCAGCGTTGAGTTGGCGGGGGGCCTCACGCATACGCAGTATTTT. Translated: CSVELAGGLTHTQYF.

This clonotype has a count of ten or more. The chain employs TRBV28 and TRBJ2-3, with D perhaps TRBD2 (5 bases). From germline, CDR1 is MDHEN and CDR2 SYDVKM. The CDR3 totals 20 residues. Trimming shortened V by 3 bases and J by 1 base, and 26 bases separated the two germline ends. CDR3 loop: CASSFLPRRRGKYGTDTQYF. The CDR3 coding sequence is TGTGCCAGCAGTTTCCTCCCCCGACGCCGGGGAAAATATGGCACAGATACGCAGTATTTT.

This clonotype was recorded at least ten times. This rearrangement joins TRBV7-9 to TRBJ2-7, with 9 bases lining up with TRBD1. The germline V gene has CDR1 SEHNR and CDR2 FQNEAQ (reference sequence). Trimming removed 5 bases from V and 2 bases from J; junction bases left unmatched: 4. The CDR3 spans 14 residues. The CDR3 DNA reads TGTGCCAGCAGCGGGACAGGGCCCACCTACGAGCAGTACTTC. Its translation: CASSGTGPTYEQYF.

The chain recombines TRBV20-1 with TRBJ1-3, with 7 nucleotides matching TRBD1. The CDR3 is 16 amino acids. The V gene's germline CDR1 is DFQATT and CDR2 SNEGSKA (reference sequence). The trim removed 3 bases at V and 0 bases at J, leaving 8 bases unmatched. In DNA form, the CDR3 reads TGCAGTGCTAGGCCGACAGGGCAGAGCTCTGGAAACACCATATATTTT. This encodes CSARPTGQSSGNTIYF.

The chain recombines TRBV9 with TRBJ1-2; no firm D call. This CDR3 has 17 residues. V lost 2 bases and J 1 base, leaving 18 bases between the germline ends. Germline CDR1 and CDR2: SGDLS and YYNGEE. DNA for the CDR3: TGTGCCAGCAGCGTTGACCCAAAGGCGGGTGGTAACTATGGCTACACCTTC. Its translation is CASSVDPKAGGNYGYTF. The full variable domain, in which reference TRBV9 and TRBJ1-2 provide the parts outside the CDR3, is DSGVTQTPKHLITATGQRVTLRCSPRSGDLSVYWYQQSLDQGLQFLIQYYNGEERAKGNILERFSAQQFPDLHSELNLSSLELGDSALYFCASSVDPKAGGNYGYTFGSGTRLTVV.

This chain links TRBV6-1 with TRBJ2-1, with D unclear. Trimming took 5 bases from V and 5 from J, leaving 7 bases between them. The CDR3 is 12 amino acids. Germline values: CDR1 MNHNS, CDR2 SASEGT. The chain's CDR3 is CASSSNNNEQFF. CDR3 DNA: TGTGCCAGCAGTTCCAATAACAATGAGCAGTTCTTC.

At least ten counts were recorded for this clonotype. J is TRBJ2-3 and V is TRBV7-8; the D is unclear. V was cut by 2 bases and J by 4 bases, with 13 bases left in between. The CDR3 runs to 15 residues. Looked up from germline, CDR1 is SGHVS and CDR2 is FQNEAQ. Written as DNA, the CDR3 is TGTGCCAGCAGCTTAAAGTCTAGACGCGCAGATACGCAGTATTTT. It specifies CASSLKSRRADTQYF.

The sample holds a few counts of this clonotype. The J gene is TRBJ1-5, the V gene TRBV6-2 or TRBV6-3, with 10 bases identical to TRBD1. This CDR3 spans 15 amino acids. J was trimmed by 6 bases and V by 5 bases; bases with no gene match: 7. Germline V CDR1 and CDR2: MNHEY, SVGEGT. The CDR3, as DNA: TGTGCCAGCAGTAGGACAGGGGGATATAGTCAGCCCCAGCATTTT. It translates to CASSRTGGYSQPQHF.

This clonotype turned up a few times. The V gene is TRBV9, the J gene TRBJ2-3; D remains unclear. The V end lost 2 bases, the J end lost 0 bases, and 4 bases lay between the germline ends. The CDR3 contains 13 residues. Germline-derived CDR1 and CDR2 are SGDLS and YYNGEE. CDR3 nucleotide sequence: TGTGCCAGCAGCGTTCTGAGCACAGATACGCAGTATTTT. This sequence encodes CASSVLSTDTQYF.

This clonotype was picked up a small number of times. This chain connects TRBV6-1 to TRBJ2-5; 7 nucleotides line up with TRBD1. The ends lost 4 bases at V and 5 bases at J; junction bases unmatched: 13. The length of the CDR3 is 16 residues. Germline values: CDR1 MNHNS, CDR2 SASEGT. This chain's CDR3 is CASSGGTAASLETQYF. The CDR3 DNA sequence: TGTGCCAGCAGTGGAGGGACAGCAGCTTCCCTTGAGACCCAGTACTTC.

This clonotype was detected many times. The J gene is TRBJ1-2, the V gene TRBV2; 7 positions agree with TRBD1. With V trimmed by 4 bases and J by 7 bases, 6 bases remained unmatched. Germline V gene lookup returns CDR1 SNHLY and CDR2 FYNNEI. CDR3 length: 13 amino acids. The chain's CDR3 is CASSGDSSGGYTF. The CDR3, as DNA: TGTGCCAGCAGTGGGGACAGCTCTGGTGGCTACACCTTC.

Many counts were recorded for this clonotype. V gene TRBV20-1 combines with J gene TRBJ2-3; TRBD1 matches at 7 bases. There are 16 residues in the CDR3. Looked up from germline, CDR1 is DFQATT and CDR2 is SNEGSKA (reference sequence). Trimming at V came to 6 bases and at J to 5 bases, leaving 17 bases not matched to a gene. This CDR3 reads CSAIHRGIDWEDTQYF. CDR3 DNA: TGCAGTGCAATTCACAGGGGAATAGACTGGGAAGATACGCAGTATTTT.

This clonotype was seen ten or more times. V is TRBV28 and J is TRBJ2-6; no definite D call. Deletions cut 4 bases from V and 0 bases from J, with 7 bases between. This CDR3 has 15 amino acids. Germline CDR1 MDHEN, CDR2 SYDVKM. The CDR3 loop is CASSWRNSGANVLTF. CDR3 sequence (DNA): TGTGCCAGCAGTTGGAGAAACTCTGGGGCCAACGTCCTGACTTTC.

To note about this clonotype: A much larger clone differs by one base, so this may be a read error. This rearrangement joins TRBV30 to TRBJ2-7; D ambiguous. Germline values: CDR1 GTSNPN, CDR2 SVGIG (reference sequence). Deletions cut 4 bases from V and 1 base from J, with 8 bases between. There are 12 residues in the CDR3. The CDR3 bases are TGTGCCTGGAATAGGCTTTCCTACGAGCAGTACTTC. This translates into CAWNRLSYEQYF.

This clonotype came up many times. The chain employs TRBV30 and TRBJ2-7; D is possibly TRBD2 (6 bases). V lost 0 bases, J lost 7 bases, and 13 bases lay in between. Germline V CDR1 and CDR2: GTSNPN, SVGIG (reference sequence). The CDR3 contains 13 residues. This chain's CDR3 is CAWSVRRAGEQYF. Here the CDR3 DNA reads TGTGCCTGGAGTGTTAGAAGGGCGGGGGAGCAGTACTTC. The full variable domain, with the rest looked up from reference TRBV30 and TRBJ2-7, is SQTIHQWPATLVQPVGSPLSLECTVEGTSNPNLYWYRQAAGRGLQLLFYSVGIGQISSEVPQNLSASRPQDRQFILSSKKLLLSDSGFYLCAWSVRRAGEQYFGPGTRLTVT.

The genes are TRBV4-1 and TRBJ1-1, with 7 nucleotides matching TRBD1. CDR3 length equals 14 residues. Germline trimming cut 3 bases from V and 7 bases from J; bases unmatched to any gene: 8. Germline loops: CDR1 MGHRA, CDR2 YSYEKL. The CDR3 sequence is CASSQVTGVSEAFF. The CDR3 nucleotides read TGCGCCAGCAGCCAGGTAACAGGGGTAAGTGAAGCTTTCTTT.

In its sample, this clonotype was seen many times. The chain has TRBV30 and TRBJ1-2, with 7 bases that match TRBD1. CDR1 GTSNPN and CDR2 SVGIG come from the germline V gene (reference sequence). The length of the CDR3 is 13 residues. With 0 bases clipped from V and 6 bases from J, the junction kept 4 bases outside the gene matches. The CDR3, as DNA: TGTGCCTGGAGTGTAGGGACAGTTAATGGCTACACCTTC. It codes for CAWSVGTVNGYTF.

The rearrangement uses TRBV4-3 and TRBJ2-1; 9 nucleotides line up with TRBD2. Germline trimming cut 1 base from V and 9 bases from J; bases unmatched to any gene: 10. This CDR3 has 16 residues. Germline-derived CDR1 and CDR2 are LGHNA and YSLEER. The CDR3 region has the DNA TGCGCCAGCAGCCAAGGAGTTAGCGGGAGTTTTAGTGAGCAGTTCTTC. It translates to CASSQGVSGSFSEQFF.

V and J are TRBV2 and TRBJ2-3, with D maybe TRBD1 (6 bases). Germline CDR1 SNHLY, CDR2 FYNNEI. The CDR3 totals 15 residues. Trimming pared 9 bases from V and 5 bases from J, leaving 21 bases between. CDR3 protein: CASRMGQGSLDTQYF. CDR3 bases: TGTGCCAGTAGGATGGGGCAGGGGAGTTTAGATACGCAGTATTTT.

The chain links TRBV29-1 to TRBJ1-2, with D perhaps TRBD1 (5 bases). Trimming left V 5 bases short and J 3 bases short, with 10 bases between. Germline CDR1 SQVTM, CDR2 ANQGSEA. CDR3 size: 12 residues. The CDR3: CSVLGRDYGYTF. In DNA form, the CDR3 reads TGCAGCGTTCTTGGCAGGGACTATGGCTACACCTTC.

CDR3 sequence reads: CASSQVPGLVWNEQFF. The DNA for the CDR3 is TGCGCCAGCAGCCAAGTCCCCGGACTAGTTTGGAATGAGCAGTTCTTC. The chain uses TRBV4-1 and TRBJ2-1, with 7 bases that match TRBD2. The CDR3 is 16 amino acids. Germline CDR1 reads MGHRA; CDR2 reads YSYEKL. V gave up 1 base and J gave up 7 bases; unmatched junction bases: 10.

The chain is built from TRBV19 and TRBJ2-2; D not certain. The CDR3 spans 14 residues. The V gene lost 5 bases and the J gene lost 10 bases, with 17 bases spanning the gap. Germline V gene lookup returns CDR1 LNHDA and CDR2 SQIVND (reference sequence). For the CDR3, the DNA is TGTGCCAGTAGTCCCGGACGGGTAGGTGTGGAGCTGTTTTTT. Translated: CASSPGRVGVELFF.

The J gene is TRBJ1-2, the V gene TRBV27; TRBD1 aligns across 7 bases. The germline gives CDR1 MNHEY, CDR2 SMNVEV (reference sequence). The CDR3 is 12 residues long. Trimming took 6 bases from V and 9 from J; bases not matched to a gene: 7. The CDR3 DNA reads TGTGCCAGCAGCTCTCAGGGGGGGAGCTACACCTTC. Translation gives CASSSQGGSYTF.